The sample holds a few counts of the clone carrying this T cell receptor (beta chain). Its cognate antigen is unknown. The record originates from a study of beta chain features in type 1 diabetes. Overall study findings and caveats: Shorter TCRB CDR3s, moderately but significantly so, were found in Type 1 diabetes patients in all four CD4+ subsets. Since sequencing was performed on cDNA, cells with high TCR expression could be over-represented.

Germline lookup yields CDR1 SGHAT and CDR2 FQNNGV. The ends were cut back, 5 bases at V and 4 bases at J, with 15 bases in the middle. The CDR3 covers 14 residues. Since all of the isolated RNA was reverse transcribed, expressed TCRB transcripts were what got sequenced. Clones were sequenced by immunoSEQ multiplex PCR, and TCRdb holds only the in-frame ones, with some missing. The table shows about 220,000 clones, with about 11% occurring only once. Sequencing used central memory CD4+ T cells from blood. The rearrangement uses TRBV11-2 and TRBJ2-7; tentatively, D is TRBD2 (6 bases). The receptor was derived from a man younger than 35 in good health. The CDR3 spells CASSPAAGRYEQYF. In DNA, the CDR3 is TGTGCCAGCAGCCCAGCGGCGGGGAGGTACGAGCAGTACTTC.